This passage covers 4 T cell receptor beta chains from one sample sequenced in a study of T cell responses to AZD1222 COVID-19 vaccine. Sequenced by immunoSEQ multiplex PCR; TCRdb stores in-frame clones only, minus some. Of 95,000 to 150,000 clones in the sample, more than 70% were seen once. Sequenced material: peripheral blood, taken on day 0 of AZD1222 vaccination. These receptor sequences come from an adult in good health.

This chain joins TRBV28 and TRBJ2-7; 7 nucleotides line up with TRBD1. CDR1 and CDR2 from the germline V gene are MDHEN and SYDVKM. CDR3 length: 18 residues. The V segment lost 8 bases and the J segment 0 bases; nucleotides outside the gene matches: 19. The CDR3 DNA is TGTGCCAGCTACACCAACCGAAACAGGGGAAAGTACTCCTACGAGCAGTACTTC. Translation gives CASYTNRNRGKYSYEQYF.

The chain joins TRBV6-5 to TRBJ1-3; TRBD1 matches 8 bases. This CDR3 region has 14 residues. V lost 5 bases, J lost 3 bases, and 3 bases stayed unmatched. Looked up from germline, CDR1 is MNHEY and CDR2 is SVGAGI. DNA for the CDR3: TGTGCCAGCAGTAGGACAGGGCATGGAAACACCATATATTTT. It translates to CASSRTGHGNTIYF.

This sequence joins TRBV5-4 and TRBJ2-3; no definite D call. The CDR3 contains 16 residues. Germline CDR1 is SGHNT and CDR2 is YYREEE (reference sequence). V was cut by 0 bases and J by 1 base, with 12 bases left in between. This CDR3 reads CASSLGAFGGTDTQYF. The CDR3 nucleotides read TGTGCCAGCAGCTTGGGGGCGTTTGGGGGCACAGATACGCAGTATTTT.

V and J are TRBV7-6 and TRBJ2-7; 9 bases fit TRBD2. The CDR3 runs to 16 residues. Trimming cost V 0 bases and J 4 bases; bases outside gene matches: 7. Per germline, CDR1 SGHVS and CDR2 FNYEAQ. CDR3 DNA sequence: TGTGCCAGCAGCTTAGCAGGCGCTAGCGGGACATACGAGCAGTACTTC. Its translation is CASSLAGASGTYEQYF.